These 24 T cell receptor beta chains were sequenced from one sample in a study of PD-1 blockade in classical Hodgkin lymphoma. Relapse after autologous stem cell transplantation occurred in every patient, and brentuximab vedotin exposure varied. The table came from immunoSEQ multiplex PCR; TCRdb's copy has only in-frame clones and leaves some out. This table has 25,000 to 30,000 clones, roughly 62% appearing once. The sample consisted of peripheral blood mononuclear cells (PBMCs), taken before the second cycle of nivolumab. All receptors derive from a human donor with classical Hodgkin lymphoma.

The chain recombines TRBV5-1 with TRBJ1-1, with 9 positions matching TRBD1. The V gene's germline CDR1 is SGHRS and CDR2 YFSETQ. The junction had 10 bases not matched to a gene; V was cut back by 4 bases and J by 0 bases. This CDR3 contains 17 residues. The CDR3, as DNA: TGCGCCAGCAGCAGGGGACAGGGAAATTCGATGAACACTGAAGCTTTCTTT. The encoded protein is CASSRGQGNSMNTEAFF.

V gene TRBV6-5 combines with J gene TRBJ2-7, with no clear D. Germline V lookup: CDR1 MNHEY, CDR2 SVGAGI. V dropped 4 bases and J dropped 1 base, with 8 bases sitting between them. The CDR3 length is 13 residues. The CDR3 sequence: CASSLQKSYEQYF. In DNA form, the CDR3 reads TGTGCCAGCAGTTTACAGAAATCCTACGAGCAGTACTTC.

This clone has more than one count but fewer than ten. The V call is TRBV27, the J call TRBJ2-1; D perhaps matches TRBD2 (6 bases). Germline V gene lookup returns CDR1 MNHEY and CDR2 SMNVEV (reference sequence). The CDR3 has 14 amino acids. Between the trimmed V and J ends, which lost 5 bases and 6 bases, there was a span of 14 bases. The CDR3 DNA reads TGTGCCAGCAGTAGGGACTCAGCTGGCAATGAGCAGTTCTTC. Amino acid sequence: CASSRDSAGNEQFF.

V usage is TRBV19 and J usage is TRBJ2-3; a possible D gene is TRBD2 (6 bases). Germline CDR1 is LNHDA and CDR2 is SQIVND (reference sequence). The CDR3 is 16 residues long. With 3 bases removed from V and 0 bases from J, the gap between germline ends came to 13 bases. This chain's CDR3 is CASSMVGRGSTDTQYF. CDR3 coding DNA: TGTGCCAGTAGTATGGTCGGGAGAGGGAGCACAGATACGCAGTATTTT. The whole variable domain, remainder taken from reference TRBV19 and TRBJ2-3, is DGGITQSPKYLFRKEGQNVTLSCEQNLNHDAMYWYRQDPGQGLRLIYYSQIVNDFQKGDIAEGYSVSREKKESFPLTVTSAQKNPTAFYLCASSMVGRGSTDTQYFGPGTRLTVL.

The chain has TRBV18 and TRBJ1-2; 8 bases are shared with TRBD1. The CDR3 sequence is 15 residues long. Looked up from germline, CDR1 is KGHSH and CDR2 is LQKENI. J gave up 5 bases and V 0 bases, and 5 bases lay outside the gene matches. The CDR3 DNA sequence: TGTGCCAGCTCACCACCCGGACAGGGCGGATATGGCTACACCTTC. Protein product: CASSPPGQGGYGYTF.

The chain combines TRBV28 with TRBJ1-5, with TRBD1 matching over 8 bases. The V and J ends lost 3 bases and 7 bases, in that order; junction bases with no gene match: 5. The CDR3 has 14 residues. Per germline, CDR1 MDHEN and CDR2 SYDVKM. The CDR3 region is CASSFRGLGQPQHF. The CDR3 nucleotides are TGTGCCAGCAGTTTCAGGGGGCTGGGACAGCCCCAGCATTTT. The variable domain in full, with the rest retrieved from reference TRBV28 and TRBJ1-5, is DVKVTQSSRYLVKRTGEKVFLECVQDMDHENMFWYRQDPGLGLRLIYFSYDVKMKEKGDIPEGYSVSREKKERFSLILESASTNQTSMYLCASSFRGLGQPQHFGDGTRLSIL.

This clone has only one observation. The chain couples TRBV6-5 to TRBJ2-7; possibly TRBD1 for D (7 bases). Trimming stripped 6 bases from V and 9 bases from J, with 18 bases between. The germline CDR1 and CDR2 sequences are MNHEY and SVGAGI. The length of the CDR3 is 13 residues. CDR3 sequence (DNA): TGTGCCAGCAGCGGGGGACAGCCACGGGTGCAGTACTTC. It is translated as CASSGGQPRVQYF.

In this sample, this clone turned up a few times. The V call is TRBV2, the J call TRBJ2-7; weak D call: TRBD1 (6 bases). Per germline, CDR1 SNHLY and CDR2 FYNNEI. The CDR3 loop spans 11 amino acids. Between the trimmed V and J ends, which lost 7 bases and 6 bases, there was a span of 10 bases. The CDR3 coding sequence is TGTGCCAGCAAGGCAGGGGCCGAGCAGTACTTC. It yields the protein CASKAGAEQYF.

The rearrangement uses TRBV6-6 and TRBJ2-1; weak D call: TRBD2 (6 bases). The CDR3 covers 15 residues. The germline V gene encodes CDR1 MNHNY and CDR2 SVGAGI (reference sequence). The ends were cut back, 4 bases at V and 0 bases at J, with 10 bases in the middle. The CDR3 DNA reads TGTGCCAGCAGTTCTCTAGCGCCCTCCTACAATGAGCAGTTCTTC. This codes for CASSSLAPSYNEQFF.

The V call is TRBV28, the J call TRBJ2-7; TRBD2 agrees at 7 bases. In germline, CDR1 is MDHEN, CDR2 SYDVKM. The CDR3 is 14 amino acids. J was trimmed by 7 bases and V by 3 bases; bases with no gene match: 9. The DNA of the CDR3 is TGTGCCAGCAGTTTCCGGGACTATCACCGAGAGCAGTACTTC. Protein product: CASSFRDYHREQYF.

The V and J genes are TRBV29-1 and TRBJ2-4; D is uncertain. This CDR3 has 15 residues. Germline values: CDR1 SQVTM, CDR2 ANQGSEA. V lost 7 bases to trimming and J lost 1 base, with 17 bases between them. The DNA for the CDR3 is TGCAGCGGTCGTCCTAATCTTGTGGCCAAAAACATTCAGTACTTC. Protein product: CSGRPNLVAKNIQYF.

This CDR3 is CASSLIDRGSIGYTF. Written as DNA, the CDR3 is TGTGCCAGCAGTTTAATCGACAGGGGATCTATTGGCTACACCTTC. The chain links TRBV28 to TRBJ1-2; 8 bases are a match to TRBD1. Per germline, CDR1 MDHEN and CDR2 SYDVKM. The junction had 9 bases not matched to a gene; V was cut back by 2 bases and J by 7 bases. This CDR3 is 15 amino acids long.

The genes are TRBV7-8 and TRBJ2-7; the D gene is possibly TRBD1 (6 bases). The CDR3 has 14 amino acids. V lost 5 bases to trimming and J lost 4 bases, with 15 bases between them. The germline gives CDR1 SGHVS, CDR2 FQNEAQ. This CDR3 is CASSGNRVGYEQYF. The CDR3 coding sequence is TGTGCCAGCAGCGGAAACAGGGTGGGATACGAGCAGTACTTC.

The chain carries TRBV2 and TRBJ2-3; 13 bases match TRBD2. Germline V gene data show CDR1 as SNHLY and CDR2 as FYNNEI. This CDR3 spans 15 amino acids. Trimming removed 4 bases from V and 8 bases from J; junction bases left unmatched: 6. The CDR3 spells CASSASGTSGITQYF. CDR3 bases: TGTGCCAGCAGTGCGTCCGGGACTAGCGGGATTACGCAGTATTTT.

The chain uses TRBV12-2 and TRBJ2-2; the table's D call, TRBD1, was not checked against the DNA. TRBV12-2 is a pseudogene segment. The CDR3 contains 16 residues. The chain's CDR3 is CASRSLDRGYTGELFF. The DNA for the CDR3 is TGTGCAAGTCGCTCCTTAGACAGGGGCTATACCGGGGAGCTGTTTTTT.

Only a few counts were recorded for this clone. The chain links TRBV30 to TRBJ2-1; weak D call: TRBD1 (5 bases). Per germline, CDR1 GTSNPN and CDR2 SVGIG (reference sequence). Trimming shortened V by 2 bases and J by 4 bases, and 9 bases separated the two germline ends. CDR3 length equals 13 residues. The CDR3 DNA reads TGTGCCTGGAGTAGAGACAGTTACAATGAGCAGTTCTTC. Its protein is CAWSRDSYNEQFF.

The gene calls are TRBV28 and TRBJ2-3; 7 bases align to TRBD2. This CDR3 has 15 amino acids. V shed 5 bases and J 2 bases; nucleotides not matched to a gene: 7. CDR1 is MDHEN and CDR2 is SYDVKM in the germline V gene. CDR3 in amino acids: CASSLPAGYTDTQYF. The CDR3 region has the DNA TGTGCCAGCAGTCTCCCAGCGGGGTACACAGATACGCAGTATTTT.

The DNA of the CDR3 is TGTGCCAGCAGCTTAGATGGGGGGACACCAACCTACGAGCAGTACTTC. The encoded protein is CASSLDGGTPTYEQYF. The chain is built from TRBV7-2 and TRBJ2-7; D may match TRBD1 or TRBD2 (6 bases each). Germline V CDR1 and CDR2: SGHTA, FQGNSA. The V gene lost 1 base and the J gene lost 2 bases, with 15 bases spanning the gap. The CDR3 sequence is 16 residues long. Together with reference TRBV7-2 and TRBJ2-7, the CDR3 gives the full variable domain: GAGVSQSPSNKVTEKGKDVELRCDPISGHTALYWYRQSLGQGLEFLIYFQGNSAPDKSGLPSDRFSAERTGGSVSTLTIQRTQQEDSAVYLCASSLDGGTPTYEQYFGPGTRLTVT.

Only one count was recorded for this clone. This chain links TRBV7-9 with TRBJ1-1; D is unresolved. V was clipped by 4 bases and J by 0 bases, with 9 bases between them. Germline CDR1 SEHNR, CDR2 FQNEAQ (reference sequence). The CDR3 length is 14 residues. The CDR3 DNA is TGTGCCAGCAGCTCGGCGGCTATGAACACTGAAGCTTTCTTT. This gives the protein CASSSAAMNTEAFF.

Regarding this clone: The same CDR3 is also encoded by other DNA sequences in this sample. The V call is TRBV12-5, the J call TRBJ2-1; D is undetermined. V lost 5 bases, J lost 3 bases, and 14 bases lay in between. The CDR3 covers 15 residues. Germline V gene lookup returns CDR1 LGHNT and CDR2 FRNRAP. CDR3 coding DNA: TGTGCTAGTGGTCCTGGAGACAACAACTACAATGAGCAGTTCTTC. Translating gives CASGPGDNNYNEQFF.

This clone was detected a few times. This sequence joins TRBV5-1 and TRBJ1-2; TRBD1 aligns across 9 bases. CDR1 SGHRS and CDR2 YFSETQ come from the germline V gene. This CDR3 has 14 residues. V shed 1 base, J shed 8 bases, and the junction held 6 bases outside the gene matches. The CDR3, as DNA: TGCGCCAGCAGCTTGAGCGGGACAGGGTACGGCTACACCTTC. Protein product: CASSLSGTGYGYTF.

V is TRBV5-4 and J is TRBJ2-1; no clear D gene. CDR1 is SGHNT, CDR2 YYREEE, per germline (reference sequence). The germline V and J ends were trimmed by 2 bases and 1 base, with 7 bases remaining between them. This CDR3 has 14 amino acids. The CDR3 nucleotides are TGTGCCAGCAGCTTTGCGGCGTCCTACAATGAGCAGTTCTTC. Its translation is CASSFAASYNEQFF.

Here the CDR3 reads CASSARKPPYEQYF. CDR3 DNA: TGTGCCAGCAGTGCCAGAAAACCCCCCTACGAGCAGTACTTC. The gene calls are TRBV6-1 and TRBJ2-7; D is unclear. The germline V gene encodes CDR1 MNHNS and CDR2 SASEGT. The V end lost 4 bases, the J end lost 2 bases, and 12 bases lay between the germline ends. The CDR3 contains 14 residues.

The rearrangement uses TRBV7-7 and TRBJ1-4; D gene uncertain. Germline V CDR1 and CDR2: SSHAT, FNYEAQ (reference sequence). The germline V and J ends were trimmed by 5 bases and 8 bases, with 12 bases remaining between them. The CDR3 spans 13 residues. As DNA, the CDR3 is TGTGCCAGCAGCCTAACTGCGAACGAAAAACTGTTTTTT. The encoded protein is CASSLTANEKLFF. The variable domain in full, with the rest retrieved from reference TRBV7-7 and TRBJ1-4, is GAGVSQSPRYKVTKRGQDVTLRCDPISSHATLYWYQQALGQGPEFLTYFNYEAQPDKSGLPSDRFSAERPEGSISTLTIQRTEQRDSAMYRCASSLTANEKLFFGSGTQLSVL.